Sequencing of this T cell receptor (beta chain) was carried out in a study of cytomegalovirus exposure and HLA in healthy donors. Study-wide points: A highly shared variant cluster was judged a likely technical artifact. Indistinguishability led to the exclusion of some V segments, TRBV6-2 and TRBV6-3 included. Immune exposure was documented only through CMV serostatus.

The CDR3 has 15 amino acids. With 4 bases clipped from V and 3 bases from J, the junction kept 4 bases outside the gene matches. Germline V gene data show CDR1 as SGHDT and CDR2 as YYEEEE. Primers: 60 Vbeta forward and 13 Jbeta reverse. Clones were sequenced by immunoSEQ multiplex PCR, and TCRdb holds only the in-frame ones, with some missing. The table records more than 130,000 clones, about 78% of them present only once. Donors had nominal health at sampling but likely had unrecorded immune exposures. As for this clone: The antigen remains undetermined.

The chain links TRBV5-6 to TRBJ2-1; 10 nucleotides match TRBD2. Sample: PBMCs. The sequence derives from a man aged 18 to 29 in good health and CMV-seronegative. DNA of the CDR3: TGTGCCAGCAGCGTAGCGGGAGGCGGCTACAATGAGCAGTTCTTC. It is translated as CASSVAGGGYNEQFF.